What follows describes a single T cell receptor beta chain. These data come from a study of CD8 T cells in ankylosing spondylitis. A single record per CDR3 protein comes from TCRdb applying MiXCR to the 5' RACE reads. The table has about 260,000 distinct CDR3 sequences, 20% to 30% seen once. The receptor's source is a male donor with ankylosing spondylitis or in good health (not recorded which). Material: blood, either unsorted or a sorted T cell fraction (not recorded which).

The CDR3 here is CATRDYSYEQYF. The CDR3 nucleotides read TGTGCCACCAGGGACTACTCCTACGAGCAGTACTTC. V and J are TRBV10-3 and TRBJ2-7; TRBD2 agrees at 7 bases. The CDR3 is made up of 12 amino acids. J gave up 0 bases and V 10 bases, and 3 bases lay outside the gene matches. From germline, CDR1 is ENHRY and CDR2 SYGVKD.